These 21 T cell receptor beta chains were sequenced from one sample in a study of human T cells and chemical hapten exposure. Specified time point: pre-sensitization, week 0. Treatment specified: therapeutic diphenylcyclopropenone sensitization with weekly scalp DPC. MiXCR, applied by TCRdb to the RACE reads, yields one record per CDR3 protein. The repertoire holds 350,000 to 400,000 distinct CDR3 sequences, with more than 4.5% as singletons. This material consisted of whole blood, taken in connection with sensitization to the hapten diphenylcyclopropenone (DPC). The source is a woman in her forties or fifties with alopecia areata. Some clones in this sample may be carry-over from other donors' samples.

The chain recombines TRBV12-3 or TRBV12-4 with TRBJ1-1; possibly TRBD1 for D (6 bases). The CDR3 sequence is 15 residues long. V was pared by 5 bases and J by 1 base, with 14 bases between. CDR3 nucleotide sequence: TGTGCCAGCAGTCAACGTCAGGGGACGAACACTGAAGCTTTCTTT. This gives the protein CASSQRQGTNTEAFF.

This clonotype was detected many times. The CDR3 sequence: CASSLGASYEQYF. The CDR3 DNA is TGTGCCAGCAGTTTAGGAGCCTCCTACGAGCAGTACTTC. The chain joins TRBV12-3 or TRBV12-4 to TRBJ2-7; D is unclear. Trimming pared 1 base from V and 0 bases from J, leaving 4 bases between. The CDR3 covers 13 residues.

The rearrangement joins TRBV4-1 to TRBJ2-3; possible D gene TRBD2, 6 bases. Looked up from germline, CDR1 is MGHRA and CDR2 is YSYEKL. V was clipped by 4 bases and J by 1 base, with 12 bases between them. This CDR3 has 15 residues. CDR3 residues: CASSLLPGGTDTQYF. CDR3 nucleotides: TGCGCCAGCAGCCTCTTGCCGGGAGGCACAGATACGCAGTATTTT.

This clonotype was counted only a few times. The chain carries TRBV6-5 and TRBJ1-2; D call uncertain. Per the germline V gene, CDR1 is MNHEY and CDR2 is SVGAGI. Trimming shortened V by 0 bases and J by 5 bases, and 10 bases separated the two germline ends. The CDR3 consists of 14 residues. CDR3 bases: TGTGCCAGCAGTTACTCAAACGGGCTTTATGGCTACACCTTC. Encoded protein: CASSYSNGLYGYTF.

This clonotype occurred many times. This rearrangement joins TRBV29-1 to TRBJ2-1; D not resolved. CDR1 is SQVTM, CDR2 ANQGSEA, per germline. Trimming pared 3 bases from V and 6 bases from J, leaving 6 bases between. The CDR3 loop spans 11 amino acids. CDR3 in amino acids: CSVERFNEQFF. The CDR3 DNA is TGCAGCGTTGAGAGGTTCAATGAGCAGTTCTTC.

This clonotype was detected a few times. CDR3 region: CASSPPTGEKLFF. In nucleotides, the CDR3 is TGTGCCAGCAGCCCTCCCACCGGGGAAAAACTGTTTTTT. The genes are TRBV11-2 and TRBJ1-4; D unresolved. Deletions cut 5 bases from V and 8 bases from J, with 12 bases between. The germline gives CDR1 SGHAT, CDR2 FQNNGV. The length of the CDR3 is 13 residues.

This clonotype was picked up many times. The chain has TRBV3-1 and TRBJ2-3, with TRBD1 matching over 7 bases. The CDR3 totals 12 residues. CDR1 LGHDT and CDR2 YNNKEL come from the germline V gene (reference sequence). After removal of 10 bases from V and 1 base from J, the junction contained 2 bases not matched to a gene. The DNA of the CDR3 is TGTGCCACCGGACAGGGCACAGATACGCAGTATTTT. Translation gives CATGQGTDTQYF.

A few counts support this clonotype. V is TRBV27 and J is TRBJ1-2; D is undetermined. The CDR3 is 13 amino acids. Trimming took 2 bases from V and 3 from J, leaving 7 bases between them. The germline CDR1 and CDR2 sequences are MNHEY and SMNVEV (reference sequence). CDR3 DNA sequence: TGTGCCAGCAGTTTACGGCAGCACTATGGCTACACCTTC. The encoded protein is CASSLRQHYGYTF.

This clonotype was seen repeatedly, ten times or more. The rearrangement links TRBV7-9 to TRBJ2-2; 9 bases map to TRBD2. The CDR3 contains 16 residues. Looked up from germline, CDR1 is SEHNR and CDR2 is FQNEAQ (reference sequence). V shed 4 bases, J shed 4 bases, and the junction held 7 bases outside the gene matches. CDR3 nucleotide sequence: TGTGCCAGCAGCTCCCTAGCGGGGTCGAGCACCGGGGAGCTGTTTTTT. Amino acid sequence: CASSSLAGSSTGELFF.

The genes are TRBV2 and TRBJ1-5, with no clear D. The V and J ends lost 1 base and 4 bases respectively, with 8 bases between them. This CDR3 has 14 amino acids. Germline lookup yields CDR1 SNHLY and CDR2 FYNNEI. CDR3 region: CASSEGAGNQPQHF. CDR3 DNA: TGTGCCAGCAGTGAAGGGGCGGGTAATCAGCCCCAGCATTTT.

With respect to this clonotype: Since the CDR3 does not end with the conserved phenylalanine or tryptophan, this likely comes from a read error. The chain carries TRBV4-1 and TRBJ2-5, with a possible D match to TRBD2 (5 bases). The germline V gene encodes CDR1 MGHRA and CDR2 YSYEKL. The CDR3 spans 13 residues. CDR3 residues: CASSRARGETQYL. CDR3 nucleotides: TGCGCCAGCAGCCGAGCACGGGGAGAGACACAGTACTTA.

There are many counts of this clonotype. This chain joins TRBV20-1 and TRBJ2-2; D may correspond to TRBD1 or TRBD2 (5 bases each). The CDR3 length is 13 residues. The V gene lost 3 bases and the J gene lost 2 bases, with 7 bases spanning the gap. The germline V gene encodes CDR1 DFQATT and CDR2 SNEGSKA (reference sequence). The CDR3 here is CSARGPNTGELFF. CDR3 nucleotide sequence: TGCAGTGCTAGGGGACCTAACACCGGGGAGCTGTTTTTT.

This clonotype has more than one count but fewer than ten. The chain has TRBV20-1 and TRBJ2-7; the match to TRBD2 covers 10 bases. The germline V gene has CDR1 DFQATT and CDR2 SNEGSKA (reference sequence). This CDR3 contains 15 residues. With V trimmed by 5 bases and J by 3 bases, 10 bases remained unmatched. The CDR3 nucleotides read TGCAGTGCTTTCATCCCTAGCGGGAGTTACTACGAGCAGTACTTC. Translating it yields CSAFIPSGSYYEQYF.

The CDR3 region is CASSVTGDGYNEQFF. CDR3 nucleotide sequence: TGTGCCAGCAGCGTGACTGGGGACGGGTACAATGAGCAGTTCTTC. The chain carries TRBV9 and TRBJ2-1; the D gene could be TRBD1 or TRBD2 (5 bases each). The CDR3 has 15 amino acids. Between the trimmed V and J ends, which lost 2 bases and 4 bases, there was a span of 13 bases. Germline V gene lookup returns CDR1 SGDLS and CDR2 YYNGEE.

This clonotype was seen ten or more times. The CDR3: CATQGEDYGYTF. CDR3 in DNA: TGTGCCACGCAGGGAGAGGACTATGGCTACACCTTC. The chain is built from TRBV27 and TRBJ1-2, with D tentatively TRBD1 (5 bases). The CDR3 runs 12 residues. Germline lookup yields CDR1 MNHEY and CDR2 SMNVEV (reference sequence). Trimming removed 10 bases from V and 3 bases from J, with 12 bases in between.

There are a few counts of this clonotype. The V gene is TRBV9, the J gene TRBJ1-3; possible D gene TRBD1, 5 bases. This CDR3 has 20 residues. The germline V and J ends were trimmed by 3 bases and 1 base, with 26 bases remaining between them. Germline CDR1 and CDR2: SGDLS and YYNGEE. This chain's CDR3 is CASSEGDINAGVGSGNTIYF. CDR3 nucleotides: TGTGCCAGCAGCGAAGGAGATATCAATGCGGGGGTTGGGTCTGGAAACACCATATATTTT.

This clonotype showed up many times. The rearrangement joins TRBV12-3 or TRBV12-4 to TRBJ2-6; D is ambiguous. This CDR3 is built from 16 residues. Trimming stripped 5 bases from V and 4 bases from J, with 15 bases between. The CDR3 loop reads CASSGPAVAGANVLTF. CDR3 coding DNA: TGTGCCAGCAGTGGCCCCGCGGTAGCCGGGGCCAACGTCCTGACTTTC.

In its sample, this clonotype was seen many times. The junction and the germline gene differ at one end; a read error may be behind it. This chain connects TRBV4-3 to TRBJ1-5, with 7 bases identical to TRBD1. This CDR3 spans 13 amino acids. CDR1 LGHNA and CDR2 YSLEER come from the germline V gene. The CDR3 coding sequence is TGCGCCAGCAGCCAAGATCGAGGACAGGCCTTGGATTTT. This gives the protein CASSQDRGQALDF.

This clonotype was seen many times. The V and J genes are TRBV7-2 and TRBJ2-3; 7 bases are shared with TRBD2. With 0 bases clipped from V and 0 bases from J, the junction kept 12 bases outside the gene matches. The CDR3 loop spans 19 amino acids. Looked up from germline, CDR1 is SGHTA and CDR2 is FQGNSA. The CDR3 reads CASSLAQPGLPHSTDTQYF. The CDR3 DNA is TGTGCCAGCAGCTTAGCACAGCCGGGACTACCTCATAGCACAGATACGCAGTATTTT.

The V and J genes are TRBV13 and TRBJ2-7; D gene ambiguous. CDR3 size: 11 residues. Trimming removed 3 bases at V and 7 bases at J, with 7 bases between. The germline V gene has CDR1 PRHDT and CDR2 FYEKMQ (reference sequence). Here the CDR3 reads CASSFGEEQYF. The CDR3 region has the DNA TGTGCCAGCAGCTTCGGAGAGGAGCAGTACTTC.

This clonotype has only a few counts. The chain uses TRBV9 and TRBJ2-2; TRBD2 agrees at 11 bases. There are 16 residues in the CDR3. V shed 4 bases and J 6 bases; nucleotides not matched to a gene: 8. Looked up from germline, CDR1 is SGDLS and CDR2 is YYNGEE. The CDR3 region has the DNA TGTGCCAGCAGCCCGCCGGCTAGCGGGAGGTCCGGGGAGCTGTTTTTT. It yields the protein CASSPPASGRSGELFF.